This T cell receptor beta chain was captured in a study of shared clonotypes between healthy human individuals. V was pared by 4 bases and J by 4 bases, with 13 bases between. The V gene's germline CDR1 is MNHNY and CDR2 SVGAGI (reference sequence). The length of the CDR3 is 14 residues. Only in-frame clones appear in the TCRdb table, and some are missing; sequencing was by immunoSEQ multiplex PCR. The sample gives approximately 940,000 clones, about 80% of which show up once; nearly 1.5% is in the top ten. The clonotype originates from a man between 18 and 35 years old in good health. Material for sequencing was memory CD4+ T cells sorted from blood. The subset was: CD45RA-negative fraction. The rearrangement uses TRBV6-6 and TRBJ1-2; D is perhaps TRBD1 (6 bases). In DNA, the CDR3 is TGTGCCAGCAGTTCCGGACAGCTTAGCTATGGCTACACCTTC. Amino acid sequence: CASSSGQLSYGYTF.